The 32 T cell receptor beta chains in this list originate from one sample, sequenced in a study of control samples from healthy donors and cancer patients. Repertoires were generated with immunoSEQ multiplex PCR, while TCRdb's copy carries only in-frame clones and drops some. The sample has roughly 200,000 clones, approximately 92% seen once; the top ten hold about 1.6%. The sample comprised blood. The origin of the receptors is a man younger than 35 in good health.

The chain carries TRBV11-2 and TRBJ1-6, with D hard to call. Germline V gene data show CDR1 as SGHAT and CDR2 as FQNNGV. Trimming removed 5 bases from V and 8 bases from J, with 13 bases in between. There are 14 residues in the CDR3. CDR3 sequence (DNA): TGTGCCAGCAGCCCCCAAGGCACAGATTCACCCCTCCACTTT. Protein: CASSPQGTDSPLHF.

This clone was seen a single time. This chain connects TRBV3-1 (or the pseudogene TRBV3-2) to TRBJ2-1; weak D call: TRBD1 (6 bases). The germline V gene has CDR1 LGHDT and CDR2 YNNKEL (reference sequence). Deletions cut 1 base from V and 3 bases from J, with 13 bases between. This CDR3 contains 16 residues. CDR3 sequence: CASSQGGTGHYNEQFF. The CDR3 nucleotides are TGTGCCAGCAGCCAAGGGGGGACGGGACACTACAATGAGCAGTTCTTC.

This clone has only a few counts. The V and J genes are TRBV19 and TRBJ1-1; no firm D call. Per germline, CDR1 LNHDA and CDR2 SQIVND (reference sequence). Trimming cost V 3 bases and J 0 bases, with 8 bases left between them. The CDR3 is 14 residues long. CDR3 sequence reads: CASSIYSVNTEAFF. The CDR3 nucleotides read TGTGCCAGTAGTATCTACAGTGTGAACACTGAAGCTTTCTTT.

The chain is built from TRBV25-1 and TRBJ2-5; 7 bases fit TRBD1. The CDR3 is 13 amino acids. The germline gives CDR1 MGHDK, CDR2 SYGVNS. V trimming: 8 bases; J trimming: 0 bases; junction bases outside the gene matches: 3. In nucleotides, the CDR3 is TGTGCCAGCCGCACAGGGGACCAAGAGACCCAGTACTTC. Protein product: CASRTGDQETQYF.

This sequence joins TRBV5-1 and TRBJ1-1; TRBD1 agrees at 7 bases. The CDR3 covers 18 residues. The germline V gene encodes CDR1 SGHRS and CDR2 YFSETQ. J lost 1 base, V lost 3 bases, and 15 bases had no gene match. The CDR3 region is CASSSTGQAAVRNTEAFF. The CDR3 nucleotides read TGCGCCAGCAGCTCTACCGGACAGGCCGCCGTTAGGAACACTGAAGCTTTCTTT.

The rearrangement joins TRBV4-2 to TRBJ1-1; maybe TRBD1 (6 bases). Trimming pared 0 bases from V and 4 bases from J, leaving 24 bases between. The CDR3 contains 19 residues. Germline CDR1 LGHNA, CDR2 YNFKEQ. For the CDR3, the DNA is TGTGCCAGCAGCCAAGATCTTCAGGACAGAAGCATAGGTAGCACTGAAGCTTTCTTT. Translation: CASSQDLQDRSIGSTEAFF.

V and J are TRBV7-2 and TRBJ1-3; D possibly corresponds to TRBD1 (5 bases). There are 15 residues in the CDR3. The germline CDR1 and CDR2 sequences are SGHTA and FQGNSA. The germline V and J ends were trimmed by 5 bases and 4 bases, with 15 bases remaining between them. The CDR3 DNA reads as TGTGCCAGCAGCGGGGACGCTCAAGCGGGAAACACCATATATTTT. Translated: CASSGDAQAGNTIYF.

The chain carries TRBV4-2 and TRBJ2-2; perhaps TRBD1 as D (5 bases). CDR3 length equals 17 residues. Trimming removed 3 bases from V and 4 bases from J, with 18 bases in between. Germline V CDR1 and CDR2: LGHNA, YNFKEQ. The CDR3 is CASSQDSTAQGTGELFF. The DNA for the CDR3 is TGTGCCAGCAGCCAGGATTCGACCGCTCAGGGCACCGGGGAGCTGTTTTTT.

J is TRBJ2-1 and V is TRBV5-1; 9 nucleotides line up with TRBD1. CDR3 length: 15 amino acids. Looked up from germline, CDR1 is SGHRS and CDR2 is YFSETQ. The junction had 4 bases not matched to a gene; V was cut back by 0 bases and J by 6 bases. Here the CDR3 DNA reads TGCGCCAGCAGCTTGGATGGGACAGGGCGCAATGAGCAGTTCTTC. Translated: CASSLDGTGRNEQFF.

The CDR3 sequence is CASSQGQGASNQPQHF. CDR3 nucleotide sequence: TGTGCCAGCAGCCAAGGACAGGGGGCAAGCAATCAGCCCCAGCATTTT. V gene TRBV3-1 (or the pseudogene TRBV3-2) combines with J gene TRBJ1-5, with 10 nucleotides matching TRBD1. The V gene end was trimmed by 1 base and the J gene end by 1 base; junction bases not matched to a gene: 1. Germline V gene data show CDR1 as LGHDT and CDR2 as YNNKEL (reference sequence). This CDR3 has 16 residues.

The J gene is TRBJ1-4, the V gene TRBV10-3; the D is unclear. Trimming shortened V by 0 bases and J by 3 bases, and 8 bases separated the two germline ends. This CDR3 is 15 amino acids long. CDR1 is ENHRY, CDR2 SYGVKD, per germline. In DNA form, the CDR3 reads TGTGCCATCAGTGAGTCCAGGCACTCTAATGAAAAACTGTTTTTT. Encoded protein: CAISESRHSNEKLFF.

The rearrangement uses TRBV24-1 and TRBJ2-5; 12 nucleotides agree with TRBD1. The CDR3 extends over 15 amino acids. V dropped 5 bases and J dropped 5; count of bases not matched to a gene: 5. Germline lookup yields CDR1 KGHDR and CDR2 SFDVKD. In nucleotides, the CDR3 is TGTGCCACCAGTGGCGGGACAGGGGGCGGTGAGACCCAGTACTTC. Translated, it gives CATSGGTGGGETQYF.

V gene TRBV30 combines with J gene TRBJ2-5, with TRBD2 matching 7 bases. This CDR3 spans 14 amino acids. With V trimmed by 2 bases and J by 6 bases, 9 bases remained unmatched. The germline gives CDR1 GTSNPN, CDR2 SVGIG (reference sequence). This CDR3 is CAWSLLGGGQTQYF. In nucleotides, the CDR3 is TGTGCCTGGAGTCTATTGGGGGGGGGACAGACCCAGTACTTC. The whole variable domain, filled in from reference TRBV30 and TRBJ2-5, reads SQTIHQWPATLVQPVGSPLSLECTVEGTSNPNLYWYRQAAGRGLQLLFYSVGIGQISSEVPQNLSASRPQDRQFILSSKKLLLSDSGFYLCAWSLLGGGQTQYFGPGTRLLVL.

CDR3 region: CATSPTGGGPQHF. For the CDR3, the DNA is TGTGCCACCAGTCCCACAGGGGGAGGGCCCCAGCATTTT. V and J are TRBV24-1 and TRBJ1-5; TRBD1 matches at 8 bases. Losses at the gene ends were 6 bases for V and 9 bases for J; bases not matched to a gene: 6. Germline V gives CDR1 KGHDR, CDR2 SFDVKD. CDR3 length: 13 residues.

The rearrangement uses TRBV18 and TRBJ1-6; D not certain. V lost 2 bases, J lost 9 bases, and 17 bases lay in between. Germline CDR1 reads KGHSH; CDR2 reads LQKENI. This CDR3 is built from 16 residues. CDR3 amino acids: CASSPIRTGETSPLHF. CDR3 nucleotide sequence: TGTGCCAGCTCACCAATCCGGACCGGCGAAACTTCACCCCTCCACTTT. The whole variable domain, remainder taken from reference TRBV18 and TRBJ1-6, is NAGVMQNPRHLVRRRGQEARLRCSPMKGHSHVYWYRQLPEEGLKFMVYLQKENIIDESGMPKERFSAEFPKEGPSILRIQQVVRGDSAAYFCASSPIRTGETSPLHFGNGTRLTVT.

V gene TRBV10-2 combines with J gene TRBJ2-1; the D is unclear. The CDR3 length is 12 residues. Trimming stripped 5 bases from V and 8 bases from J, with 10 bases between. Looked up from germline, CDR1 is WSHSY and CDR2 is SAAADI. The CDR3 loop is CASSTGRHEQFF. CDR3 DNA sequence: TGCGCCAGCAGTACGGGTCGACATGAGCAGTTCTTC.

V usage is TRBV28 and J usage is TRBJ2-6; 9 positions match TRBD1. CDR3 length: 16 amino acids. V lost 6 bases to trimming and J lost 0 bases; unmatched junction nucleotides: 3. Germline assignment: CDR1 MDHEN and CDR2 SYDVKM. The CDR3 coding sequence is TGTGCCAGCAGGGACAGGGGTATCTCTGGGGCCAACGTCCTGACTTTC. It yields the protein CASRDRGISGANVLTF.

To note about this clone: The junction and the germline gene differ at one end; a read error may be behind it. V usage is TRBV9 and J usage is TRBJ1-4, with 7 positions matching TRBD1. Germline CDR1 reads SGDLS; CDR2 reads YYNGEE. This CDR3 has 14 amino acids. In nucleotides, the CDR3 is TGTGCCAGCAACGTAGGGGGCCGTAATGAAAAACTGTTTTTT. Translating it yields CASNVGGRNEKLFF.

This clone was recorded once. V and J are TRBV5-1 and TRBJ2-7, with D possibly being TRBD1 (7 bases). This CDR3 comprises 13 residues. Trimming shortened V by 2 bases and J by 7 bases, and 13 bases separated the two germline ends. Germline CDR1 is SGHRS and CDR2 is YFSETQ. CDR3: CASSFDRAGEQYF. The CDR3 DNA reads TGCGCCAGCAGCTTCGACAGGGCGGGGGAGCAGTACTTC.

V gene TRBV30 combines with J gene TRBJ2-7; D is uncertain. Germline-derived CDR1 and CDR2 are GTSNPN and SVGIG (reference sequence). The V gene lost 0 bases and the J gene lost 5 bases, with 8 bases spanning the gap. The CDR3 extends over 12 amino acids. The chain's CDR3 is CAWSVQGHEQYF. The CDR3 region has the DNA TGTGCCTGGAGTGTACAAGGGCACGAGCAGTACTTC.

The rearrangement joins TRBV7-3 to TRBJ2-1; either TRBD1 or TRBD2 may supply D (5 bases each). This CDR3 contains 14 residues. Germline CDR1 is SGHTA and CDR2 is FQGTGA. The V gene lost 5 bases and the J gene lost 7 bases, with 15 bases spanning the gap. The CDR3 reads CASSLGTDGNEQFF. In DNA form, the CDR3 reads TGTGCCAGCAGCCTAGGGACGGACGGAAATGAGCAGTTCTTC.

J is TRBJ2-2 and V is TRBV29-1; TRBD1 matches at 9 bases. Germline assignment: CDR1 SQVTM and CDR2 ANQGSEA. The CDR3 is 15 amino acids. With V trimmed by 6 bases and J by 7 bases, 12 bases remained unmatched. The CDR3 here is CSVRQGVDPNGELFF. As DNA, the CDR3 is TGCAGCGTCCGACAGGGGGTGGATCCGAACGGGGAGCTGTTTTTT.

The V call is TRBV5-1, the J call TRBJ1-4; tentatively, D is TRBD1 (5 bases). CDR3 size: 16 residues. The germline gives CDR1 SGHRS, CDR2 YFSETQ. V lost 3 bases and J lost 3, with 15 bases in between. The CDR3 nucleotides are TGCGCCAGCAGCTCCGGGACCCAATTTTCTAATGAAAAACTGTTTTTT. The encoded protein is CASSSGTQFSNEKLFF. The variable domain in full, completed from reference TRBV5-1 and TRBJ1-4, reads KAGVTQTPRYLIKTRGQQVTLSCSPISGHRSVSWYQQTPGQGLQFLFEYFSETQRNKGNFPGRFSGRQFSNSRSEMNVSTLELGDSALYLCASSSGTQFSNEKLFFGSGTQLSVL.

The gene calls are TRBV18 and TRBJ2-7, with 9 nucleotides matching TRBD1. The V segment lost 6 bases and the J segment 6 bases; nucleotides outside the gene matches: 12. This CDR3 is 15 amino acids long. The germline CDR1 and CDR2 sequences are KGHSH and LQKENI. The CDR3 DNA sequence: TGTGCCAGCTCGCGAGGACCGGGACAGGGAGGCGAGCAGTACTTC. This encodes CASSRGPGQGGEQYF.

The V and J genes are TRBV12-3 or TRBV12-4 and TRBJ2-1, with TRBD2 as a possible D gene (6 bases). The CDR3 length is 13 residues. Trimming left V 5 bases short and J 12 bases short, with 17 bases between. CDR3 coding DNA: TGTGCCAGCAGTCGGGCCGCGGGGACTTTGCAGTTCTTC. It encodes CASSRAAGTLQFF.

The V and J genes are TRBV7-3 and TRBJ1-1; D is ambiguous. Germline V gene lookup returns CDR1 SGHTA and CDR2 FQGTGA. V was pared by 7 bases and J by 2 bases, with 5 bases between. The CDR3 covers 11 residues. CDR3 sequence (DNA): TGTGCCAGCACCCCAAACACTGAAGCTTTCTTT. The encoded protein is CASTPNTEAFF.

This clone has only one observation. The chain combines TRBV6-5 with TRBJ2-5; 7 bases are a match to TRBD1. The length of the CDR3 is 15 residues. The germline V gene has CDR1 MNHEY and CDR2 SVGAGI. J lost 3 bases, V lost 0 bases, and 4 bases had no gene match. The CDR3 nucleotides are TGTGCCAGCAGTTACTCGCTCGGACAGGAAGAGACCCAGTACTTC. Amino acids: CASSYSLGQEETQYF.

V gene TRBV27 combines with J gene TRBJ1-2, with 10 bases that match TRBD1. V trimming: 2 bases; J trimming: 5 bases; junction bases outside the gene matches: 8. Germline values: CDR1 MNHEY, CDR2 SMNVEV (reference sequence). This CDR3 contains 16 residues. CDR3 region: CASSLGRDRGLYGYTF. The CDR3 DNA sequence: TGTGCCAGCAGTTTAGGCCGGGACAGGGGATTGTATGGCTACACCTTC.

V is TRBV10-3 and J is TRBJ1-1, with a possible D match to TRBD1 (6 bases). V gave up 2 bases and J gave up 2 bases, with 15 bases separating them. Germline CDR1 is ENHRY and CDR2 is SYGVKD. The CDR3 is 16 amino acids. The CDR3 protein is CAISEPTGGGNTEAFF. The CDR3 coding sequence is TGTGCCATCAGTGAGCCGACGGGGGGCGGCAACACTGAAGCTTTCTTT.

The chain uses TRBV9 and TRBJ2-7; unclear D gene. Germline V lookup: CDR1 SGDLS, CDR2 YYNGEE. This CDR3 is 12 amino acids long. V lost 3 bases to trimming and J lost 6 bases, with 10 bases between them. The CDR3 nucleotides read TGTGCCAGCAGCGGACTTATGGGCGAGCAGTACTTC. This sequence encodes CASSGLMGEQYF.

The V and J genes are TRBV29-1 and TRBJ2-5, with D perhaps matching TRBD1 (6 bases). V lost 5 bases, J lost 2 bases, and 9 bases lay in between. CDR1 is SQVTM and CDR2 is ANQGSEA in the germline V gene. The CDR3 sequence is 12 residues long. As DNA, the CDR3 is TGCAGCGTTACGACAGGACAAGAGACCCAGTACTTC. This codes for CSVTTGQETQYF. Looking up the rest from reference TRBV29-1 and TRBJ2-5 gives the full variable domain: SAVISQKPSRDICQRGTSLTIQCQVDSQVTMMFWYRQQPGQSLTLIATANQGSEATYESGFVIDKFPISRPNLTFSTLTVSNMSPEDSSIYLCSVTTGQETQYFGPGTRLLVL.

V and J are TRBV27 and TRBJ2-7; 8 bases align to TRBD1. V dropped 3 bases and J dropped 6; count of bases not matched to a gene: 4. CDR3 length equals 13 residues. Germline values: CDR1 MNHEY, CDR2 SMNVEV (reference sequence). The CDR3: CASSFQGAGEQYF. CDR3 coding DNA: TGTGCCAGCAGTTTCCAGGGGGCGGGCGAGCAGTACTTC.